These 26 T cell receptor beta chains originate from one sample sequenced in a study of blood T cell repertoires in COVID-19. Here immunoSEQ multiplex PCR was the method, and the copy in TCRdb shows in-frame clones only, minus some. The sample has about 270,000 clones; around 90% are singletons. Specimen: PBMCs or T cells enriched from blood (not recorded which). The receptor source for this set is a woman aged 60-75 years in a cohort exposed to, infected with or recovered from COVID-19 (not recorded which).

V usage is TRBV7-9 and J usage is TRBJ1-4; no clear D. The CDR3 is 15 amino acids. Germline CDR1 reads SEHNR; CDR2 reads FQNEAQ (reference sequence). The V end was cut by 0 bases, the J end by 5 bases, with 10 bases between. The CDR3 loop reads CASSLALAGNEKLFF. For the CDR3, the DNA is TGTGCCAGCAGCTTAGCTTTAGCGGGAAATGAAAAACTGTTTTTT.

This clone was seen just once. V usage is TRBV18 and J usage is TRBJ1-5; 7 bases agree with TRBD1. The CDR3 extends over 14 amino acids. V lost 3 bases to trimming and J lost 5 bases; unmatched junction nucleotides: 4. From germline, CDR1 is KGHSH and CDR2 LQKENI. CDR3 coding DNA: TGTGCCAGCTCACCCGGAGGGGGCGATCAGCCCCAGCATTTT. Protein sequence: CASSPGGGDQPQHF. The complete variable domain, with remaining parts taken from reference TRBV18 and TRBJ1-5, reads NAGVMQNPRHLVRRRGQEARLRCSPMKGHSHVYWYRQLPEEGLKFMVYLQKENIIDESGMPKERFSAEFPKEGPSILRIQQVVRGDSAAYFCASSPGGGDQPQHFGDGTRLSIL.

The V gene is TRBV5-1, the J gene TRBJ1-2, with 9 bases fitting TRBD1. This CDR3 comprises 15 residues. V trimming: 4 bases; J trimming: 7 bases; junction bases outside the gene matches: 11. Germline values: CDR1 SGHRS, CDR2 YFSETQ. The CDR3 DNA follows: TGCGCCAGCAGCCCGGGGACAGGGATTTGGTTTGGCTACACCTTC. Residues: CASSPGTGIWFGYTF. Based on the CDR3 plus reference TRBV5-1 and TRBJ1-2, the full variable domain is KAGVTQTPRYLIKTRGQQVTLSCSPISGHRSVSWYQQTPGQGLQFLFEYFSETQRNKGNFPGRFSGRQFSNSRSEMNVSTLELGDSALYLCASSPGTGIWFGYTFGSGTRLTVV.

The chain joins TRBV2 to TRBJ1-2; 9 nucleotides align to TRBD1. Germline V gene sequence: CDR1 SNHLY, CDR2 FYNNEI. This CDR3 region has 13 residues. The V segment lost 6 bases and the J segment 4 bases; nucleotides outside the gene matches: 3. The CDR3 nucleotides read TGTGCCAGCAGGAGGACAGGGGTCTATGGCTACACCTTC. It encodes CASRRTGVYGYTF.

The chain joins TRBV7-5 to TRBJ2-6; the D call of TRBD2 is as the table states it, not checked on the DNA. TRBV7-5 is reported as a pseudogene. The CDR3 length is 19 residues. The CDR3 region is CARSLGFGLRTSGANVLTF. CDR3 nucleotide sequence: TGTGCCAGAAGCTTAGGTTTCGGACTCCGAACCTCTGGGGCCAACGTCCTGACTTTC.

The rearrangement links TRBV7-9 to TRBJ1-2; the D gene is possibly TRBD1 (5 bases). The CDR3 loop spans 17 amino acids. Trimming took off 1 base at V and 6 bases at J, with 21 bases between the two ends. Looked up from germline, CDR1 is SEHNR and CDR2 is FQNEAQ (reference sequence). The CDR3 loop is CASSLVSAGIGENGYTF. As DNA, the CDR3 is TGTGCCAGCAGCTTAGTGAGCGCAGGGATCGGTGAGAATGGCTACACCTTC.

This clone was detected only a few times. The DNA of the CDR3 is TGCGCCAGCAGCCAAGCAGGAACCGGTATGAGCTCCTACAATGAGCAGTTCTTC. Its translation is CASSQAGTGMSSYNEQFF. The chain has TRBV4-1 and TRBJ2-1; D gene unclear. The V and J ends lost 1 base and 0 bases respectively, with 16 bases between them. Per the germline V gene, CDR1 is MGHRA and CDR2 is YSYEKL. The CDR3 is made up of 18 amino acids.

The chain has TRBV7-3 and TRBJ1-3, with a tentative D call TRBD1 (6 bases). Germline-derived CDR1 and CDR2 are SGHTA and FQGTGA. V lost 1 base to trimming and J lost 4 bases, with 11 bases between them. The CDR3 sequence is 15 residues long. The CDR3 sequence: CASSLNTGKGNTIYF. Written as DNA, the CDR3 is TGTGCCAGCAGCTTAAATACAGGGAAGGGAAACACCATATATTTT.

This clone was observed a handful of times. The chain employs TRBV27 and TRBJ1-1; D uncertain. The length of the CDR3 is 16 residues. The germline CDR1 and CDR2 sequences are MNHEY and SMNVEV (reference sequence). V shed 0 bases and J shed 0 bases, with 11 bases lying between them. CDR3 nucleotides: TGTGCCAGCAGTTTATCGACTAGGCAGTTGAACACTGAAGCTTTCTTT. This codes for CASSLSTRQLNTEAFF.

The V call is TRBV19, the J call TRBJ1-6; D is perhaps TRBD1 (6 bases). This CDR3 region has 13 residues. Trimming cost V 2 bases and J 10 bases, with 9 bases left between them. The germline V gene has CDR1 LNHDA and CDR2 SQIVND (reference sequence). CDR3 in amino acids: CASSIWGQSPLHF. The CDR3 bases are TGTGCCAGTAGTATATGGGGGCAATCACCCCTCCACTTT.

The chain has TRBV2 and TRBJ2-3; 11 bases fit TRBD2. Germline-derived CDR1 and CDR2 are SNHLY and FYNNEI. The junction had 3 bases not matched to a gene; V was cut back by 5 bases and J by 2 bases. The CDR3 contains 15 residues. This CDR3 is CASSLLAGDTDTQYF. Written as DNA, the CDR3 is TGTGCCAGCAGTCTACTAGCGGGAGACACAGATACGCAGTATTTT.

The chain is built from TRBV29-1 and TRBJ1-1; D is perhaps TRBD1 (5 bases). Trimming took 4 bases from V and 2 from J, leaving 17 bases between them. CDR3 length: 15 amino acids. From germline, CDR1 is SQVTM and CDR2 ANQGSEA. The CDR3 reads CSVVPVGGGNTEAFF. CDR3 in DNA: TGCAGCGTTGTCCCCGTCGGGGGAGGTAACACTGAAGCTTTCTTT.

The gene calls are TRBV7-8 and TRBJ2-7; 12 nucleotides align to TRBD2. Germline V gene data show CDR1 as SGHVS and CDR2 as FQNEAQ. The CDR3 is made up of 14 amino acids. The J segment lost 3 bases and the V segment lost 7 bases, leaving 4 bases of the junction unmatched. CDR3 DNA: TGTGCCAGCACTTGGACTAGCGGGAACTACGAGCAGTACTTC. Translated: CASTWTSGNYEQYF.

The rearrangement uses TRBV9 and TRBJ2-7, with 7 bases identical to TRBD1. Germline V gene data show CDR1 as SGDLS and CDR2 as YYNGEE. V gave up 4 bases and J gave up 1 base; unmatched junction bases: 5. The CDR3 extends over 14 amino acids. The CDR3 sequence is CASSYDRVSYEQYF. The CDR3 nucleotides are TGTGCCAGCAGCTATGACAGGGTATCCTACGAGCAGTACTTC.

This chain connects TRBV6-1 to TRBJ2-7, with TRBD2 as a possible D gene (6 bases). V was shortened by 1 base and J by 2 bases, with 6 bases between the two germline ends. CDR1 is MNHNS and CDR2 is SASEGT in the germline V gene. The CDR3 sequence is 13 residues long. CDR3: CASSEGGAYEQYF. In DNA, the CDR3 is TGTGCCAGCAGTGAAGGGGGGGCCTACGAGCAGTACTTC.

The gene calls are TRBV6-6 and TRBJ2-7, with 8 bases lining up with TRBD1. V was clipped by 2 bases and J by 2 bases; unmatched bases: 5. Germline values: CDR1 MNHNY, CDR2 SVGAGI (reference sequence). The CDR3 is 15 amino acids. The CDR3 nucleotides are TGTGCCAGCAGTTACAGGACAGGGACCACCTACGAGCAGTACTTC. Translated: CASSYRTGTTYEQYF.

This clone came up once. This chain joins TRBV2 and TRBJ2-4; D is ambiguous. Germline CDR1 and CDR2: SNHLY and FYNNEI. V lost 3 bases to trimming and J lost 0 bases, with 9 bases between them. The CDR3 sequence is 15 residues long. CDR3 protein: CASSDPHIAKNIQYF. CDR3 coding DNA: TGTGCCAGCAGTGACCCGCACATAGCCAAAAACATTCAGTACTTC.

J is TRBJ2-1 and V is TRBV1; no check of the table's D call, TRBD1, against the DNA was made. TRBV1 is a pseudogene locus. CDR3 length: 15 amino acids. This CDR3 reads CTSSQFQGVYNEQFF. The CDR3 nucleotides are TGCACCAGCAGCCAATTCCAGGGGGTCTACAATGAGCAGTTCTTC.

This sequence joins TRBV21-1 and TRBJ2-7; no check of the table's D call, TRBD1, against the DNA was made. TRBV21-1 is noted as a pseudogene. CDR3 length: 13 amino acids. CDR3 sequence: CASTKRQGHEQYF. The CDR3 region has the DNA TGTGCCAGCACAAAGAGACAGGGCCACGAGCAGTACTTC.

V usage is TRBV28 and J usage is TRBJ1-4; 9 nucleotides line up with TRBD1. After removal of 1 base from V and 7 bases from J, the junction contained 4 bases not matched to a gene. This CDR3 has 15 residues. In germline, CDR1 is MDHEN, CDR2 SYDVKM. The CDR3 sequence: CASSLYGTGIEKLFF. The CDR3 DNA reads as TGTGCCAGCAGTTTATACGGGACAGGGATTGAAAAACTGTTTTTT.

The chain employs TRBV4-3 and TRBJ1-4; D may be TRBD1 (5 bases). V was trimmed by 0 bases and J by 2 bases, leaving 13 bases between them. The CDR3 contains 17 residues. Germline values: CDR1 LGHNA, CDR2 YSLEER. CDR3 region: CASSQEWAGTTNEKLFF. CDR3 coding DNA: TGCGCCAGCAGCCAAGAGTGGGCCGGGACTACTAATGAAAAACTGTTTTTT.

The chain carries TRBV3-1 (or the pseudogene TRBV3-2) and TRBJ1-2; 12 bases line up with TRBD1. CDR3 length: 15 amino acids. V shed 1 base, J shed 9 bases, and the junction held 6 bases outside the gene matches. The germline V gene encodes CDR1 LGHDT and CDR2 YNNKEL (reference sequence). In DNA, the CDR3 is TGTGCCAGCAGCCAAGGGGGACAGGGGGCGCGAAGCTACACCTTC. This translates into CASSQGGQGARSYTF.

This sequence joins TRBV7-8 and TRBJ2-3, with 7 bases fitting TRBD1. Germline CDR1 is SGHVS and CDR2 is FQNEAQ. The trim removed 10 bases at V and 5 bases at J, leaving 15 bases unmatched. This CDR3 is 15 amino acids long. CDR3: CATGARDSAGDTQYF. Written as DNA, the CDR3 is TGTGCCACCGGAGCCCGGGACAGCGCTGGAGATACGCAGTATTTT.

The chain joins TRBV30 to TRBJ1-6, with 9 positions matching TRBD1. CDR3 length: 16 residues. Germline lookup yields CDR1 GTSNPN and CDR2 SVGIG (reference sequence). Losses at the gene ends were 3 bases for V and 7 bases for J; bases not matched to a gene: 10. The CDR3 DNA reads TGTGCCTGGAGATTGTCCCGGGACAGGGTCAATTCACCCCTCCACTTT. It translates to CAWRLSRDRVNSPLHF.

The chain employs TRBV28 and TRBJ2-7; 11 positions match TRBD2. Losses at the gene ends were 5 bases for V and 0 bases for J; bases not matched to a gene: 6. CDR3 length: 16 residues. Germline CDR1 MDHEN, CDR2 SYDVKM. This CDR3 is CASSPYGTSGSYEQYF. In DNA form, the CDR3 reads TGTGCCAGCAGTCCCTACGGGACTAGCGGCTCCTACGAGCAGTACTTC.

The rearrangement uses TRBV24-1 and TRBJ2-5, with D maybe TRBD2 (6 bases). Germline V gene lookup returns CDR1 KGHDR and CDR2 SFDVKD. V was trimmed by 0 bases and J by 2 bases, leaving 9 bases between them. CDR3 length: 15 residues. CDR3 residues: CATSDLASEQETQYF. In DNA, the CDR3 is TGTGCCACCAGTGATTTGGCTAGCGAACAAGAGACCCAGTACTTC.